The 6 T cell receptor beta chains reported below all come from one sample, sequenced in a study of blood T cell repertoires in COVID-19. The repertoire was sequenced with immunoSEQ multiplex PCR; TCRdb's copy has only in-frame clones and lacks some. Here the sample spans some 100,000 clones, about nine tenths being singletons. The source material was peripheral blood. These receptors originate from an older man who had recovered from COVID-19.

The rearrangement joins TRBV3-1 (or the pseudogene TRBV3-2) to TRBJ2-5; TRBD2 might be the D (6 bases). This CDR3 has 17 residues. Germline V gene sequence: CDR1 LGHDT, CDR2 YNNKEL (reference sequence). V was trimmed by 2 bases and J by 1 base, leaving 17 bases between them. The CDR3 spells CASSQTTGRIGQETQYF. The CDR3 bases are TGTGCCAGCAGCCAAACGACGGGGAGGATCGGCCAAGAGACCCAGTACTTC.

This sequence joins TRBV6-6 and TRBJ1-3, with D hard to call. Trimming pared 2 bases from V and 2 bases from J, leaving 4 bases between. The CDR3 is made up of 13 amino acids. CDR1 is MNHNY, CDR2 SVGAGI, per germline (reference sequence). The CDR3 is CASSYLPGNTIYF. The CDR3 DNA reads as TGTGCCAGCAGTTACCTCCCTGGAAACACCATATATTTT.

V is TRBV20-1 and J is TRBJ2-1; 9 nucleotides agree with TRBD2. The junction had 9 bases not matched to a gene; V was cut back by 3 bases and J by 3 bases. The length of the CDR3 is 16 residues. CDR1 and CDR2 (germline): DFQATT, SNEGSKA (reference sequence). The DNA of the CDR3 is TGCAGTGCTAGTGGGCCGGAGCGGGGGGTCTACAATGAGCAGTTCTTC. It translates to CSASGPERGVYNEQFF.

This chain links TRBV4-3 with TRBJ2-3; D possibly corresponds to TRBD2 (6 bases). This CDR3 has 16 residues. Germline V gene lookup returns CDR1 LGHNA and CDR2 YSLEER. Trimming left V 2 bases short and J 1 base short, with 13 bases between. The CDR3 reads CASSQSGTGGTDTQYF. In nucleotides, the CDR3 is TGCGCCAGCAGCCAATCTGGGACGGGGGGCACAGATACGCAGTATTTT.

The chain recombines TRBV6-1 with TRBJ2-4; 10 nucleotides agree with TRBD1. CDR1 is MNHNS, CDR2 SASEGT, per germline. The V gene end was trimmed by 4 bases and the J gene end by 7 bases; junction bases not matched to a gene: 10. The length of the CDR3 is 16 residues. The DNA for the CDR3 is TGTGCCAGCAGTGGGAACCCGACAGGGGGCAGGAACATTCAGTACTTC. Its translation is CASSGNPTGGRNIQYF.

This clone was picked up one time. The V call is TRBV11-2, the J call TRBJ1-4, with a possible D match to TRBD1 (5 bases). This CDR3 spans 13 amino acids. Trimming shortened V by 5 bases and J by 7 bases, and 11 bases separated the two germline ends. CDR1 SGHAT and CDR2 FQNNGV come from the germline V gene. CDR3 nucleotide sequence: TGTGCCAGCAGCCCCAGGGCCGGTGAAAAACTGTTTTTT. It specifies CASSPRAGEKLFF.